The present T cell receptor beta chain was sequenced within a study of blood T cell repertoires in COVID-19. For the study at large: Some COVID-19 samples were acute and others convalescent; all came from the United States, Italy and Spain. PBMCs, B-cell-depleted T cells, or T cells were the source of the cDNA or gDNA that made up the material.

Looked up from germline, CDR1 is MNHNY and CDR2 is SVGAGI (reference sequence). V lost 0 bases, J lost 3 bases, and 5 bases lay in between. The CDR3 loop spans 14 amino acids. In the source study's methods: Reference gene primer amplification gave estimated nucleated cell counts. Clones were read by immunoSEQ multiplex PCR, and TCRdb kept only the in-frame ones, dropping some. V and J calls and clone size are those listed in that table; D and trimming were worked out from the DNA. The table has roughly 250,000 clones, roughly 90% seen once. The TCR originated in a woman aged 25 to 39 with acute or convalescent COVID-19. Material: peripheral blood. The chain links TRBV6-6 to TRBJ2-2; no firm D call. The CDR3 protein is CASSYSGYTGELFF. Written as DNA, the CDR3 is TGTGCCAGCAGTTACTCCGGGTACACCGGGGAGCTGTTTTTT.